This TCR beta chain was obtained from a study of blood T cell repertoires in COVID-19. Produced via immunoSEQ multiplex PCR; TCRdb's table is partial and in-frame only. This sample carries 85,000 to 120,000 clones, about 83% of them seen once, and the ten largest clones take around 10%. This clonotype was sampled from a man in his forties with active or convalescent COVID-19. Sequenced input: peripheral blood.

In DNA form, the CDR3 reads TGTGCCAGCAGGGACAGGAAGAACACTGAAGCTTTCTTT. Translated: CASRDRKNTEAFF. The chain combines TRBV6-5 with TRBJ1-1, with 7 bases fitting TRBD1. Per the germline V gene, CDR1 is MNHEY and CDR2 is SVGAGI. Germline trimming cut 6 bases from V and 1 base from J; bases unmatched to any gene: 2. CDR3 length equals 13 residues.